This T cell receptor beta chain stems from a study of T cells in Graves' hyperthyroidism and ophthalmopathy. RNA transcripts provided the source from which TCR beta CDR3 regions were amplified. The HTBI set primed first-round TCR CDR3 RT-PCR. One entry per CDR3 protein, called by TCRdb with MiXCR from the multiplex PCR reads. The data hold some 300,000 distinct CDR3 sequences, with roughly 19% observed a single time. Losses at the gene ends were 3 bases for V and 2 bases for J; bases not matched to a gene: 12. The CDR3 contains 18 residues. From germline, CDR1 is KGHDR and CDR2 SFDVKD. Material for sequencing was blood. The chain recombines TRBV24-1 with TRBJ2-3; the match to TRBD1 covers 8 bases. The receptor was derived from a man aged 50-59 years with Graves' ophthalmopathy. CDR3 in amino acids: CATSDRKPGQVYTDTQYF. The CDR3 DNA sequence: TGTGCCACCAGTGATCGAAAACCGGGACAGGTTTACACAGATACGCAGTATTTT.